This T cell receptor beta chain stems from a study of graft-versus-host responses after intestinal transplantation. Study context: Grafts that recipients had were multivisceral, liver-intestinal, or isolated intestinal transplants. Overall study results and limits: The presence of high graft-versus-host to host-versus-graft clonal ratios in allografts characterized patients with graft-donor T cell macrochimerism. GvH clones detected in recipient marrow included some appearing first in ileum or blood.

Irradiated, violet-dye-labeled stimulator cells, some 200,000 in number, were plated with some 200,000 CFSE-labeled responder cells. Here immunoSEQ multiplex PCR was the method, and the copy in TCRdb shows in-frame clones only, minus some. The sample has some 7,000 clones, about 33% seen once. V was cut by 3 bases and J by 8 bases, with 10 bases left in between. Germline loops: CDR1 SNHLY, CDR2 FYNNEI. The length of the CDR3 is 13 residues. The receptor was isolated from a human patient who was an organ donor for intestinal transplantation. The source material was alloreactive CD8+ T cells from a mixed lymphocyte reaction culture, sampled before transplantation. Subset described: CFSE-low proliferating T cells sorted from roughly 6-day pre-transplant mixed lymphocyte reaction (GvH or HvG direction). V and J are TRBV2 and TRBJ1-4; D ambiguous. The CDR3 loop is CASSDVKREKLFF. The CDR3 DNA follows: TGTGCCAGCAGTGATGTAAAGCGGGAAAAACTGTTTTTT.